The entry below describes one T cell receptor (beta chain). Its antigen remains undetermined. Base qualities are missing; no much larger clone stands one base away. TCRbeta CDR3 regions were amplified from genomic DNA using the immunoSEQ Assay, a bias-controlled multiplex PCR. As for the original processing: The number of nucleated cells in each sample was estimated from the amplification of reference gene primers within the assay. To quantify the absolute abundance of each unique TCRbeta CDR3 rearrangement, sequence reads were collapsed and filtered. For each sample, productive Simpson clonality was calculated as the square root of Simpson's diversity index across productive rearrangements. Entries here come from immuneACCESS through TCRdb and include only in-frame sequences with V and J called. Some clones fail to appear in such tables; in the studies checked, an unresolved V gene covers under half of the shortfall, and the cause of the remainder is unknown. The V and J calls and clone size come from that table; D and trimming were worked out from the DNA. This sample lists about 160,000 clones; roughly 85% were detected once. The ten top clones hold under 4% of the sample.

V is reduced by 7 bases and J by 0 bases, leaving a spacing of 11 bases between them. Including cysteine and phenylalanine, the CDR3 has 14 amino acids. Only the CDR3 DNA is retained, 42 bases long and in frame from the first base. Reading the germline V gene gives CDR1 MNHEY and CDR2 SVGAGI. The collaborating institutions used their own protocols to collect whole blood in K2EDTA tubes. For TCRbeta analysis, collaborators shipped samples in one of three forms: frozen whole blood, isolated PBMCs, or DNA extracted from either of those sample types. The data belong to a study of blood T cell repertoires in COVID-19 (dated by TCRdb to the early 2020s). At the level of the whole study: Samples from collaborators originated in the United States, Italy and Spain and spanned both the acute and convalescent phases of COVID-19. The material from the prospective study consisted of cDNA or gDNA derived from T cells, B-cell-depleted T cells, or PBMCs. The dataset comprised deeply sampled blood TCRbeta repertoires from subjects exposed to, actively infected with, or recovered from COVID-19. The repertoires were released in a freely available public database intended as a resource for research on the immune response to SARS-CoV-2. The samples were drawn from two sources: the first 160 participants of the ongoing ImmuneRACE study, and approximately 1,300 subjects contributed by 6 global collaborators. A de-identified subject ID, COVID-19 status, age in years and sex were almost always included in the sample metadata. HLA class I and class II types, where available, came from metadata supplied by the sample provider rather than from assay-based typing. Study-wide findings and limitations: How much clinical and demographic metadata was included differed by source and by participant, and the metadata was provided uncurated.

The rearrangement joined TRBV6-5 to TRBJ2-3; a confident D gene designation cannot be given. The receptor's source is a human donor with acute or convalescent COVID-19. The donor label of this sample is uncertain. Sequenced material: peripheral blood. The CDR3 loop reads CASKVYLSTDTQYF. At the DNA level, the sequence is TGTGCCAGCAAAGTCTACTTAAGCACAGATACGCAGTATTTT.